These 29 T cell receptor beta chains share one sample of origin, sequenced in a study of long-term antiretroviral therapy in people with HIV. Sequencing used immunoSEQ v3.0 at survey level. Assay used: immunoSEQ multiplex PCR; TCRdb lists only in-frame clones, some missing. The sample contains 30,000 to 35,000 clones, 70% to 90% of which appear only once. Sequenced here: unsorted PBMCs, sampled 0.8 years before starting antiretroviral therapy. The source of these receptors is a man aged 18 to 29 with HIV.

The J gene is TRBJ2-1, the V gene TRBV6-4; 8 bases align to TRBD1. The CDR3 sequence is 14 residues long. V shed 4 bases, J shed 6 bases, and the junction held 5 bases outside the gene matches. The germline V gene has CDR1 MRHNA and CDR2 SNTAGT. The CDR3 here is CASSADRGGNEQFF. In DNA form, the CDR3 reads TGTGCCAGCAGTGCTGACAGGGGTGGCAATGAGCAGTTCTTC.

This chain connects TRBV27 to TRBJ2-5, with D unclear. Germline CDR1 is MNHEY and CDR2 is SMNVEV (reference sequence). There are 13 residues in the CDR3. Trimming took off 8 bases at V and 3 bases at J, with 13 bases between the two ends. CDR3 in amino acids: CASSGPRKETQYF. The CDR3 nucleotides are TGTGCCAGCTCCGGGCCAAGGAAAGAGACCCAGTACTTC.

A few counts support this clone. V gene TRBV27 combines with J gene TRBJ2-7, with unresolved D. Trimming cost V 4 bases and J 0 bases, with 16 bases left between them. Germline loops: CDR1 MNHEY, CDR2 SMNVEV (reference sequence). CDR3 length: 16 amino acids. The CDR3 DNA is TGTGCCAGCAGTTCAACGGTATCCGAGAGCTCCTACGAGCAGTACTTC. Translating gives CASSSTVSESSYEQYF.

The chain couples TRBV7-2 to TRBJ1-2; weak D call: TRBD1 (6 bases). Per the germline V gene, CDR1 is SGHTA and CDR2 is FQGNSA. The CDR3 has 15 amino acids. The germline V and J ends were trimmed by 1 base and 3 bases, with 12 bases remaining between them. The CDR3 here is CASSLEWSGDYGYTF. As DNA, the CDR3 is TGTGCCAGCAGCTTAGAGTGGTCAGGGGACTATGGCTACACCTTC.

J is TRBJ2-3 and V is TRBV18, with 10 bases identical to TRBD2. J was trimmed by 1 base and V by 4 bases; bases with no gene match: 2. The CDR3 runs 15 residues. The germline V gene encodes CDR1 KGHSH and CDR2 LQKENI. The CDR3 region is CASSRLAGGTDTQYF. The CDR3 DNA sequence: TGTGCCAGCTCACGGCTAGCGGGGGGCACAGATACGCAGTATTTT.

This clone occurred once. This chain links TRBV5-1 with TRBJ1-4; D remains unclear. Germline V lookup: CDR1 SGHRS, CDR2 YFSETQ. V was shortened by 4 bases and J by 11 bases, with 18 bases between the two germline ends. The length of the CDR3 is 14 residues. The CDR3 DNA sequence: TGCGCCAGCAGCCCGGACGAGTCGAGGAGGAAACTGTTTTTT. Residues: CASSPDESRRKLFF.

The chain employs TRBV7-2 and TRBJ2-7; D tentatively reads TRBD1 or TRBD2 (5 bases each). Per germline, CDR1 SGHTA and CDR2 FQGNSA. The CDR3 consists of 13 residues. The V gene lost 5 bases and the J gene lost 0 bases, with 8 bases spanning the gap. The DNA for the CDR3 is TGTGCCAGCAGCCGAGGGGTCTCCTACGAGCAGTACTTC. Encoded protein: CASSRGVSYEQYF.

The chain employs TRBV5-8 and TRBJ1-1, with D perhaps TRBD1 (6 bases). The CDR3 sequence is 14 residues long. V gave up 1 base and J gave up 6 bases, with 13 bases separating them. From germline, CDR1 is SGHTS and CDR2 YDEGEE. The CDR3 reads CASSLTGGHAEAFF. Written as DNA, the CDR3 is TGTGCCAGCAGCTTGACCGGGGGCCACGCTGAAGCTTTCTTT.

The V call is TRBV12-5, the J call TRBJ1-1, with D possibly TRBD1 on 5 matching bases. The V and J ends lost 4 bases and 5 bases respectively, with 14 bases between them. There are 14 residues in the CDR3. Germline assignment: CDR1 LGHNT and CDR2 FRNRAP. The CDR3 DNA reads TGTGCTAGTGGTTCCGCAGTGGGGGGGACTGAAGCTTTCTTT. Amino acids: CASGSAVGGTEAFF.

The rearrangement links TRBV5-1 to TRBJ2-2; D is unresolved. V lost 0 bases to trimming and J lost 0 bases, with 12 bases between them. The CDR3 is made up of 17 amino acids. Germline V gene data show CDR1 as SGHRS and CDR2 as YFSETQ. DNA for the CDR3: TGCGCCAGCAGCTTGGCCCTAGGACGGGCGAACACCGGGGAGCTGTTTTTT. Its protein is CASSLALGRANTGELFF.

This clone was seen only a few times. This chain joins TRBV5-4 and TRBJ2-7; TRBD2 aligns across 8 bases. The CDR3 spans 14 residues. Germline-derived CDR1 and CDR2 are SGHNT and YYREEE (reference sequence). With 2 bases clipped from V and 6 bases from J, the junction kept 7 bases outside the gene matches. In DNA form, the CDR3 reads TGTGCCAGCAGCTTCTTCGCCGGGGGGGGCGAGCAGTACTTC. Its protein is CASSFFAGGGEQYF.

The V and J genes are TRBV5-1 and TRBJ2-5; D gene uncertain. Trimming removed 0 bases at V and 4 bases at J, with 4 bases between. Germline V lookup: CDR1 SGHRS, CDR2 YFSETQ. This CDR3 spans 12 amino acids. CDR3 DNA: TGCGCCAGCAGCTTGGCCAGAGAGACCCAGTACTTC. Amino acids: CASSLARETQYF.

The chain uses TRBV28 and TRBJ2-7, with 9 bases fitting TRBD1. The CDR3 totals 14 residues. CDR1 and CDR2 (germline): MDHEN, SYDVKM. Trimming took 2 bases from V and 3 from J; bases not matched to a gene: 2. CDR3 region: CASSLEGQGYEQYF. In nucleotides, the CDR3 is TGTGCCAGCAGTTTAGAGGGACAGGGCTACGAGCAGTACTTC.

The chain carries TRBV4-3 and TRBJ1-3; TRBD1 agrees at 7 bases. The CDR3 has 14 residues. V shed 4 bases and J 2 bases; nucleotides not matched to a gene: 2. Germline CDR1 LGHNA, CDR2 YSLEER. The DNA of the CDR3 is TGCGCCAGCAGCCCGGACAGGACTGGAAACACCATATATTTT. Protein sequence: CASSPDRTGNTIYF.

CDR3 region: CASSGLGQINNEQFF. CDR3 bases: TGTGCCAGCAGCGGTCTGGGACAGATTAACAATGAGCAGTTCTTC. The chain has TRBV7-2 and TRBJ2-1; 7 bases line up with TRBD1. The CDR3 runs 15 residues. Trimming removed 5 bases from V and 5 bases from J; junction bases left unmatched: 9. Per the germline V gene, CDR1 is SGHTA and CDR2 is FQGNSA.

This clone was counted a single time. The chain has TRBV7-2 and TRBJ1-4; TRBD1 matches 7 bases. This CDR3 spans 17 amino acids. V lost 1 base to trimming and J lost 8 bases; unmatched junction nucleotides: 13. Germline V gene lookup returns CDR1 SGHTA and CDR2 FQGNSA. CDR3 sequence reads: CASSLGVIRVGGEKLFF. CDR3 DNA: TGTGCCAGCAGCTTAGGCGTAATTCGGGTAGGGGGCGAAAAACTGTTTTTT.

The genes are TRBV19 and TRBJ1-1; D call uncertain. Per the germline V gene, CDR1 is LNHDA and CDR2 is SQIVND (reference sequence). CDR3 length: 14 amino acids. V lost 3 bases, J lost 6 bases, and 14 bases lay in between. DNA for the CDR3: TGTGCCAGTAGTATCGAACAGCAAAGAGCTGAAGCTTTCTTT. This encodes CASSIEQQRAEAFF. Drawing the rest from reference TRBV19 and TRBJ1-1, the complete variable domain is DGGITQSPKYLFRKEGQNVTLSCEQNLNHDAMYWYRQDPGQGLRLIYYSQIVNDFQKGDIAEGYSVSREKKESFPLTVTSAQKNPTAFYLCASSIEQQRAEAFFGQGTRLTVV.

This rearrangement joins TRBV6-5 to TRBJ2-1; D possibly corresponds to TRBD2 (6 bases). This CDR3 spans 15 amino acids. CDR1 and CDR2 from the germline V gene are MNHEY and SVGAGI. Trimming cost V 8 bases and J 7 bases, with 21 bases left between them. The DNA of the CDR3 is TGTGCCAGCCGTCCTGTAGCGGAACCCCATAATGAGCAGTTCTTC. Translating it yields CASRPVAEPHNEQFF.

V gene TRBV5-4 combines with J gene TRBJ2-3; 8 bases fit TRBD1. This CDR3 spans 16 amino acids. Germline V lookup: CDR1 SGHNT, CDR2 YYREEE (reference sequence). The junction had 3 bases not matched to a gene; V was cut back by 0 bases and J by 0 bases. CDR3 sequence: CASSLAGQGSTDTQYF. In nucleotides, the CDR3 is TGTGCCAGCAGCTTGGCTGGACAGGGAAGCACAGATACGCAGTATTTT.

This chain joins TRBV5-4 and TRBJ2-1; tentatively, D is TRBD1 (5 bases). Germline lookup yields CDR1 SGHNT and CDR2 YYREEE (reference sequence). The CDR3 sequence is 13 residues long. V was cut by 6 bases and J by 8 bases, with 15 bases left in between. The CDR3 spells CASNLRDSYEQFF. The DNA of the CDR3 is TGTGCCAGCAACCTCCGAGACAGCTATGAGCAGTTCTTC.

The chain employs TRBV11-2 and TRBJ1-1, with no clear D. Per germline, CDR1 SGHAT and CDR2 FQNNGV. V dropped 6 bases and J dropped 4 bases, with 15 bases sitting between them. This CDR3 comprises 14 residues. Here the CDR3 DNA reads TGTGCCAGCAGGTTAAAATTAAGTGCCACTGAAGCTTTCTTT. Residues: CASRLKLSATEAFF.

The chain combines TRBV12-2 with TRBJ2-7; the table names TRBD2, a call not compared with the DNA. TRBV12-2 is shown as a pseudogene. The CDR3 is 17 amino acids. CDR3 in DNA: TGTGCAAGTCGCTCCCCAGCGGGAGAGTCTTTGGTGAACGAGCAGTACTTC. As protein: CASRSPAGESLVNEQYF.

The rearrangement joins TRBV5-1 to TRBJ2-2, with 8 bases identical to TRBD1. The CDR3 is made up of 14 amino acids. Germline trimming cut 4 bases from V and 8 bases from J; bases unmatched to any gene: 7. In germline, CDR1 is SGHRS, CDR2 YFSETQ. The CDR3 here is CASSETGVAGELFF. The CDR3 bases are TGCGCCAGCAGCGAGACAGGGGTGGCTGGGGAGCTGTTTTTT. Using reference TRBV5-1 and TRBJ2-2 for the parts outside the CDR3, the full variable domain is KAGVTQTPRYLIKTRGQQVTLSCSPISGHRSVSWYQQTPGQGLQFLFEYFSETQRNKGNFPGRFSGRQFSNSRSEMNVSTLELGDSALYLCASSETGVAGELFFGEGSRLTVL.

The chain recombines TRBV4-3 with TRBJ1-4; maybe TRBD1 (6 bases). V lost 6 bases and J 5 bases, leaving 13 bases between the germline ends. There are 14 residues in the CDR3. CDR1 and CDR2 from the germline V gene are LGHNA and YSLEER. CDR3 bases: TGCGCCAGCAGTAGGGGGTACGGGAATGAAAAACTGTTTTTT. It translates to CASSRGYGNEKLFF.

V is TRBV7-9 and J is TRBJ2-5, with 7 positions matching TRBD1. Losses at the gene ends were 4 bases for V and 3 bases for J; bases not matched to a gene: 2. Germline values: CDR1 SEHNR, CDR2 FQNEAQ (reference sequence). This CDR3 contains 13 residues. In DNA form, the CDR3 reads TGTGCCAGCAGCTCTACAGGGGAAGAGACCCAGTACTTC. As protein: CASSSTGEETQYF.

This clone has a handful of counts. The CDR3 protein is CASSLGSNGSYEQYF. CDR3 DNA sequence: TGTGCCAGCAGCTTAGGGTCGAACGGTTCCTACGAGCAGTACTTC. The rearrangement joins TRBV7-9 to TRBJ2-7; no firm D call. V gave up 1 base and J gave up 1 base, with 11 bases separating them. Per the germline V gene, CDR1 is SEHNR and CDR2 is FQNEAQ (reference sequence). CDR3 size: 15 residues. Full variable domain (outside the CDR3, taken from reference TRBV7-9 and TRBJ2-7): DTGVSQNPRHKITKRGQNVTFRCDPISEHNRLYWYRQTLGQGPEFLTYFQNEAQLEKSRLLSDRFSAERPKGSFSTLEIQRTEQGDSAMYLCASSLGSNGSYEQYFGPGTRLTVT.

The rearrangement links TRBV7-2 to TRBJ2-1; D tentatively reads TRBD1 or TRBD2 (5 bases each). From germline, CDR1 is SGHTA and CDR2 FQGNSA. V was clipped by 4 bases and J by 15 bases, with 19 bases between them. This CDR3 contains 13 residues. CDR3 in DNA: TGTGCCAGCAGCTACTTGCCGGCGGCAGGGACGTTCTTC. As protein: CASSYLPAAGTFF.

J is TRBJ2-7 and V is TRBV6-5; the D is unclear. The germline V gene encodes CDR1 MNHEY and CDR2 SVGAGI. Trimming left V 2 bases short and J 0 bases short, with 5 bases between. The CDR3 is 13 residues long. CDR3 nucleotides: TGTGCCAGCAGTTACCGAAGCTCCTACGAGCAGTACTTC. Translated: CASSYRSSYEQYF.

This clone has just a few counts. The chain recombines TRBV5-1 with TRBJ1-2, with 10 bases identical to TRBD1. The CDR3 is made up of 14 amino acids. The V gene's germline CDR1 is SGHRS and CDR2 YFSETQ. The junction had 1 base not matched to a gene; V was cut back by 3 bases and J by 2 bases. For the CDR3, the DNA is TGCGCCAGCAGCTCGGGACAGGGGAACTATGGCTACACCTTC. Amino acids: CASSSGQGNYGYTF.